One sample yielded the 10 T cell receptor beta chains listed below, sequenced in a study of T cell changes during pregnancy in multiple sclerosis. Assay: immunoSEQ multiplex PCR; the TCRdb copy retains only in-frame clones and omits some. The sample includes tens of thousands of clones, 85% to 90% of them seen just once. The sequencing here drew on peripheral blood, taken after pregnancy. Every receptor here comes from a female donor in good health, enrolled as a control in a pregnancy study.

On this clone itself: One junction end disagrees with the germline gene, perhaps due to a read error. This chain links TRBV18 with TRBJ2-7; D possibly corresponds to TRBD2 (6 bases). The CDR3 sequence is 15 residues long. Germline V gives CDR1 KGHSH, CDR2 LQKENI. CDR3 protein: CASSPDMTEGLPRSF. The CDR3 DNA reads as TGTGCCAGCTCACCCGATATGACTGAGGGACTCCCTCGTTCGTTC.

V usage is TRBV6-1 and J usage is TRBJ2-7; TRBD1 matches at 9 bases. V was clipped by 3 bases and J by 4 bases; unmatched bases: 10. Germline V CDR1 and CDR2: MNHNS, SASEGT. This CDR3 is built from 16 residues. The CDR3 bases are TGTGCCAGCAGTGAGGGGGCCGGGACAGGGAGATACGAGCAGTACTTC. Its protein product is CASSEGAGTGRYEQYF.

On this clone: A junction end diverges from the germline sequence, so it may reflect a read error. The chain has TRBV18 and TRBJ2-1; TRBD2 matches at 11 bases. The CDR3 loop spans 15 amino acids. Germline CDR1 is KGHSH and CDR2 is LQKENI. In DNA, the CDR3 is TGTGCCAGCTCTCCACTAGCGGGGGTAGACAATGAGCAGTTCTTC. Amino acids: CASSPLAGVDNEQFF.

The V call is TRBV27, the J call TRBJ2-2; a possible D gene is TRBD2 (7 bases). Germline CDR1 and CDR2: MNHEY and SMNVEV (reference sequence). This CDR3 spans 14 amino acids. Between the trimmed V and J ends, which lost 3 bases and 5 bases, there was a span of 10 bases. The CDR3 sequence is CASSFRGGTGELFF. Here the CDR3 DNA reads TGTGCCAGCAGTTTCAGGGGAGGGACCGGGGAGCTGTTTTTT.

The chain recombines TRBV18 with TRBJ1-1; TRBD1 matches 7 bases. There are 13 residues in the CDR3. V dropped 4 bases and J dropped 1; count of bases not matched to a gene: 0. Germline V lookup: CDR1 KGHSH, CDR2 LQKENI. CDR3 nucleotide sequence: TGTGCCAGCTCACGGGACAGGAACACTGAAGCTTTCTTT. Its protein product is CASSRDRNTEAFF.

This clone showed up just once. This chain links TRBV11-2 with TRBJ1-1, with D possibly TRBD1 on 5 matching bases. Germline values: CDR1 SGHAT, CDR2 FQNNGV. This CDR3 has 14 residues. Deletions cut 5 bases from V and 11 bases from J, with 21 bases between. CDR3: CASSLGPNSLGAFF. The CDR3, as DNA: TGTGCCAGCAGCCTGGGGCCGAATTCTCTAGGGGCTTTCTTT.

The V gene is TRBV15, the J gene TRBJ1-1; D gene unclear. This CDR3 is 16 amino acids long. The germline gives CDR1 LNHNV, CDR2 YYDKDF (reference sequence). The ends were cut back, 0 bases at V and 1 base at J, with 12 bases in the middle. The CDR3 nucleotides are TGTGCCACCAGCAGAGAAGAGGGTATTGAGAACACTGAAGCTTTCTTT. This sequence encodes CATSREEGIENTEAFF. The full variable domain, its missing parts supplied by reference TRBV15 and TRBJ1-1, is DAMVIQNPRYQVTQFGKPVTLSCSQTLNHNVMYWYQQKSSQAPKLLFHYYDKDFNNEADTPDNFQSRRPNTSFCFLDIRSPGLGDTAMYLCATSREEGIENTEAFFGQGTRLTVV.

V gene TRBV29-1 combines with J gene TRBJ1-5; D is perhaps TRBD1 (5 bases). V lost 7 bases and J 3 bases, leaving 7 bases between the germline ends. The CDR3 has 11 amino acids. Germline V gives CDR1 SQVTM, CDR2 ANQGSEA. The CDR3 reads CSAGDNQPQHF. CDR3 nucleotides: TGCAGCGCGGGGGACAATCAGCCCCAGCATTTT. Full variable domain (remainder filled in from reference TRBV29-1 and TRBJ1-5): SAVISQKPSRDICQRGTSLTIQCQVDSQVTMMFWYRQQPGQSLTLIATANQGSEATYESGFVIDKFPISRPNLTFSTLTVSNMSPEDSSIYLCSAGDNQPQHFGDGTRLSIL.

V usage is TRBV5-1 and J usage is TRBJ1-4, with no clear D. The germline gives CDR1 SGHRS, CDR2 YFSETQ. Trimming removed 1 base at V and 3 bases at J, with 7 bases between. There are 14 residues in the CDR3. The CDR3 nucleotides read TGCGCCAGCAGCTTGCTGAGAGCTAATGAAAAACTGTTTTTT. Translation gives CASSLLRANEKLFF.

The chain links TRBV14 to TRBJ1-2, with D possibly matching TRBD1 (5 bases). This CDR3 spans 15 amino acids. With 1 base removed from V and 6 bases from J, the gap between germline ends came to 15 bases. Germline assignment: CDR1 SGHDN and CDR2 FVKESK. Written as DNA, the CDR3 is TGTGCCAGCAGCCAAGCAACAGGATCTGGGCATGGCTACACCTTC. Its protein is CASSQATGSGHGYTF.